These T cell receptor beta chains were read from a single sample in a study of Ad26.COV2.S vaccination and SARS-CoV-2 variants. Sequencing was performed with immunoSEQ multiplex PCR; in TCRdb, only in-frame clones are kept and a portion is missing. The table has about 480,000 clones, around 88% seen once. This specimen consisted of peripheral blood, obtained in a trial of Ad26.COV2.S vaccine versus placebo. The receptors were sampled from a person aged 18-65 years who received the Ad26.COV2.S COVID-19 vaccine or a placebo. Both conserved end residues are part of each CDR3. D genes are given only for firm matches. Clone size appears in some rows only: once, few, many, or a class for an expanded clone.

J gene | CDR3 length | V gene | D gene | clone size | CDR3 protein | CDR3 DNA
TRBJ2-5 | 12 | TRBV30 | . | . | CAWSVRQETQYF | TGTGCCTGGAGTGTACGTCAAGAGACCCAGTACTTC
TRBJ2-2 | 14 | TRBV24-1 | . | . | CATSGLADTGELFF | TGTGCCACCAGTGGGTTAGCGGACACCGGGGAGCTGTTTTTT
TRBJ2-5 | 15 | TRBV7-2 | . | . | CASSLDGRYYETQYF | TGTGCCAGCAGCTTAGACGGGCGCTATTATGAGACCCAGTACTTC
TRBJ2-2 | 15 | TRBV5-1 | . | . | CASSLASRHTGELFF | TGCGCCAGCAGCTTGGCTAGCCGACACACCGGGGAGCTGTTTTTT
TRBJ2-2 | 16 | TRBV6-1 | TRBD2 | . | CASSDYLAGTAGELFF | TGTGCCAGCAGTGACTATCTAGCGGGGACGGCCGGGGAGCTGTTTTTT
TRBJ1-2 | 15 | TRBV6-2/TRBV6-3 | . | . | CASSYGGISAPSYTF | TGTGCCAGCAGTTACGGTGGCATTTCCGCTCCGAGCTACACCTTC
TRBJ2-7 | 14 | TRBV30 | TRBD1 | . | CAWSTGTGGNEQYF | TGTGCCTGGAGTACCGGGACAGGGGGAAACGAGCAGTACTTC
TRBJ1-1 | 15 | TRBV28 | TRBD1 | . | CASSPSGQGVTEAFF | TGTGCCAGCAGTCCATCGGGACAGGGCGTCACTGAAGCTTTCTTT
TRBJ1-1 | 13 | TRBV27 | . | once | CASSLGRSTEAFF | TGTGCCAGCAGTTTAGGGCGGTCCACTGAAGCTTTCTTT
TRBJ1-4 | 14 | TRBV9 | TRBD1 | once | CASSPSTGNEKLFF | TGTGCCAGCAGCCCATCGACAGGGAATGAAAAACTGTTTTTT
TRBJ1-1 | 14 | TRBV28 | . | . | CASSIGGGGTEAFF | TGTGCCAGCAGTATCGGAGGGGGGGGAACTGAAGCTTTCTTT
TRBJ2-1 | 16 | TRBV4-2 | TRBD2 | . | CASSPATSGRRNEQFF | TGTGCCAGCAGCCCGGCGACTAGCGGGAGGCGCAATGAGCAGTTCTTC
TRBJ2-1 | 15 | TRBV7-8 | TRBD2 | . | CASSLDGRGGNEQFF | TGTGCCAGCAGCTTAGATGGGAGGGGTGGGAATGAGCAGTTCTTC
TRBJ2-3 | 13 | TRBV7-3 | . | . | CASSEDYTDTQYF | TGTGCCAGCAGCGAGGACTACACAGATACGCAGTATTTT
TRBJ2-2 | 15 | TRBV27 | TRBD2 | . | CASSFGGSITGELFF | TGTGCCAGCAGTTTCGGCGGGAGTATTACCGGGGAGCTGTTTTTT
TRBJ2-1 | 16 | TRBV30 | TRBD2 | . | CAWSVGSSGVYNEQFF | TGTGCCTGGAGTGTAGGGTCTAGCGGAGTCTACAATGAGCAGTTCTTC
TRBJ2-2 | 16 | TRBV7-2 | . | . | CASSLRSLPNTGELFF | TGTGCCAGCAGCTTAAGGTCACTACCGAACACCGGGGAGCTGTTTTTT
TRBJ1-1 | 13 | TRBV27 | . | . | CASSLGTDTEAFF | TGTGCCAGCAGTTTGGGGACGGACACTGAAGCTTTCTTT
TRBJ2-3 | 17 | TRBV5-4 | TRBD1 | . | CASSSAMTGGFTDTQYF | TGTGCCAGCAGCTCGGCGATGACAGGGGGCTTCACAGATACGCAGTATTTT
TRBJ1-4 | 15 | TRBV6-5 | . | . | CASSPRGGWNEKLFF | TGTGCCAGCAGTCCCCGCGGGGGGTGGAATGAAAAACTGTTTTTT
TRBJ2-3 | 13 | TRBV2 | . | . | CASTRTSTDTQYF | TGTGCCAGCACGAGGACTAGCACAGATACGCAGTATTTT
TRBJ2-1 | 12 | TRBV28 | . | . | CASRAPGNEQFF | TGTGCCAGCAGGGCACCGGGTAATGAGCAGTTCTTC
TRBJ1-3 | 16 | TRBV5-1 | TRBD1 | . | CASSLGGQASGNTIYF | TGCGCCAGCAGCTTGGGGGGACAGGCCTCTGGAAACACCATATATTTT
TRBJ2-1 | 16 | TRBV3-1/TRBV3-2 | TRBD2 | . | CASSKLAGGGYNEQFF | TGTGCCAGCAGCAAACTAGCGGGAGGAGGGTACAATGAGCAGTTCTTC
TRBJ2-2 | 16 | TRBV19 | TRBD2 | . | CASNPLAGINTGELFF | TGTGCCAGTAACCCACTAGCGGGTATCAACACCGGGGAGCTGTTTTTT
TRBJ2-3 | 15 | TRBV9 | . | . | CASSVSPLAGDTQYF | TGTGCCAGCAGCGTATCCCCCCTAGCTGGAGATACGCAGTATTTT
TRBJ1-6 | 16 | TRBV6-5 | TRBD1 | . | CASSLGQERVGSPLHF | TGTGCCAGCAGTTTAGGACAGGAAAGAGTAGGATCACCCCTCCACTTT
TRBJ2-3 | 14 | TRBV2 | . | once | CASRAGLLTDTQYF | TGTGCCAGCAGGGCGGGGCTCCTCACAGATACGCAGTATTTT
TRBJ1-5 | 14 | TRBV28 | TRBD1 | . | CASGNSGQGQPQHF | TGTGCCAGCGGAAACTCGGGACAGGGCCAGCCCCAGCATTTT
TRBJ2-2 | 16 | TRBV9 | . | . | CASSVEVRGYTGELFF | TGTGCCAGCAGCGTAGAAGTGAGGGGGTACACCGGGGAGCTGTTTTTT
TRBJ1-4 | 13 | TRBV4-1 | . | . | CASSQVEGEKLFF | TGCGCCAGCAGCCAGGTTGAGGGCGAAAAACTGTTTTTT
TRBJ2-1 | 17 | TRBV7-6 | TRBD2 | . | CASSLVTGGRGGNEQFF | TGTGCCAGCAGCTTAGTTACGGGCGGGAGGGGCGGCAATGAGCAGTTCTTC
TRBJ1-2 | 14 | TRBV6-6 | . | . | CASSYLGQPLGYTF | TGTGCCAGCAGTTATCTTGGACAGCCCTTGGGCTACACCTTC
TRBJ1-4 | 15 | TRBV3-1/TRBV3-2 | . | few | CASSRTGTFNEKLFF | TGTGCCAGCAGCCGCACAGGGACATTTAATGAAAAACTGTTTTTT
TRBJ1-2 | 15 | TRBV4-1 | . | . | CASSQELHQGYGYTF | TGCGCCAGCAGCCAAGAGCTACACCAGGGGTATGGCTACACCTTC
TRBJ2-2 | 13 | TRBV7-9 | . | . | CASSLKGVGELFF | TGTGCCAGCAGCTTGAAAGGGGTCGGGGAGCTGTTTTTT
TRBJ1-1 | 14 | TRBV19 | . | once | CASSIPRGNTEAFF | TGTGCCAGTAGTATCCCCCGGGGGAACACTGAAGCTTTCTTT
TRBJ2-1 | 16 | TRBV6-1 | TRBD2 | . | CASSALAGKVYNEQFF | TGTGCCAGCAGTGCCCTAGCGGGAAAGGTCTACAATGAGCAGTTCTTC
TRBJ2-3 | 16 | TRBV9 | . | . | CASSTGAGIPTDTQYF | TGTGCCAGCAGCACGGGGGCGGGAATTCCCACAGATACGCAGTATTTT
TRBJ2-1 | 13 | TRBV6-5 | . | once | CASRGSQVAPQFF | TGTGCCAGCAGGGGGTCCCAGGTAGCTCCTCAGTTCTTC
TRBJ2-3 | 18 | TRBV7-8 | . | once | CASSRRQKTTVHTDTQYF | TGTGCCAGCAGCCGCCGCCAAAAGACTACGGTCCACACAGATACGCAGTATTTT
TRBJ2-1 | 16 | TRBV6-1 | TRBD2 | . | CASSGWSSGRKDEQFF | TGTGCCAGCAGTGGATGGTCTAGCGGGCGAAAGGATGAGCAGTTCTTC
TRBJ2-2 | 15 | TRBV5-1 | TRBD2 | . | CASKRLAGPTGELFF | TGCGCCAGCAAGAGACTAGCGGGGCCTACCGGGGAGCTGTTTTTT
TRBJ2-4 | 19 | TRBV29-1 | . | . | CSVEGGEGTGNLAKNIQYF | TGCAGCGTTGAGGGGGGAGAGGGTACAGGGAACCTAGCCAAAAACATTCAGTACTTC
TRBJ1-5 | 14 | TRBV28 | . | . | CASSFSPSMQPQHF | TGTGCCAGCAGTTTTTCCCCGTCCATGCAGCCCCAGCATTTT
TRBJ2-1 | 16 | TRBV28 | . | . | CASSPNRGTFYNEQFF | TGTGCCAGCAGTCCCAACCGGGGAACTTTCTACAATGAGCAGTTCTTC
TRBJ2-2 | 16 | TRBV5-1 | . | . | CASSLAVVANTGELFF | TGCGCCAGCAGCTTGGCCGTGGTAGCGAACACCGGGGAGCTGTTTTTT
TRBJ1-6 | 18 | TRBV15 | . | . | CATSRDIGVGPGNSPLHF | TGTGCCACCAGCAGAGATATCGGGGTAGGCCCGGGTAATTCACCCCTCCACTTT
TRBJ1-2 | 14 | TRBV7-9 | TRBD1 | . | CASSFGTGRYGYTF | TGTGCCAGCAGCTTCGGGACAGGTCGCTATGGCTACACCTTC
TRBJ2-1 | 15 | TRBV9 | TRBD2 | . | CASSVGGGSGNEQFF | TGTGCCAGCAGCGTAGGCGGCGGGAGTGGGAATGAGCAGTTCTTC
TRBJ2-1 | 17 | TRBV9 | TRBD2 | . | CASSVELAGGSYNEQFF | TGTGCCAGCAGCGTAGAACTAGCGGGAGGGTCCTACAATGAGCAGTTCTTC
TRBJ1-1 | 18 | TRBV30 | TRBD1 | many | CAWRSRDGTGGRNTEAFF | TGTGCCTGGAGATCAAGGGATGGGACAGGGGGAAGGAACACTGAAGCTTTCTTT